This T cell receptor beta chain is drawn from a study of vaccination effects on CD4 cells after COVID-19. This table comes from immunoSEQ multiplex PCR, and its TCRdb copy is limited to in-frame clones, with some not included. Here the sample spans about 64,000 clones, 72% being singletons. It was after 10 days of culture that CD4+ T cells were isolated. This clone has just one count. Its antigen remains unknown. The CDR3 is 15 amino acids. Trimming removed 6 bases from V and 6 bases from J; junction bases left unmatched: 8. Per germline, CDR1 MNHEY and CDR2 SMNVEV (reference sequence). The sample consisted of CD4+ T cells from PBMCs cultured without peptide, taken before COVID-19 vaccination. This receptor was obtained from a human donor who had a prior SARS-CoV-2 infection. The gene calls are TRBV27 and TRBJ1-6; 7 bases line up with TRBD1. The CDR3 nucleotides are TGTGCCAGCAGCCTAGGCAGGGGGACTAATTCACCCCTCCACTTT. Residues: CASSLGRGTNSPLHF.